This T cell receptor beta chain was captured by sequencing in a study of T cell repertoires in cytomegalovirus infection. Overall study: Recently identified HLA-C-restricted CMV epitopes and well-studied HLA-B-restricted CMV epitopes were used by the study. Both CMV infection and a matching HLA type were indicated by public TCR beta signatures.

TCRdb independently ran MiXCR on the reads; one entry per CDR3 protein. In the table there are 110,000 to 150,000 distinct CDR3 sequences, 30% to 40% of which are singletons. Study-wide points: HLA-C-restricted CMV clonotypes gave the most frequent clonotype in two of eight donors. Individuals carrying CMV plus the relevant HLA were identified by cumulative frequency of public TCR beta families.

V was trimmed by 3 bases and J by 6 bases, leaving 16 bases between them. Germline CDR1 and CDR2: MNHEY and SMNVEV (reference sequence). CDR3 length: 15 residues. About this clonotype itself: Its antigen is not identified.

This TCR came from a human donor in good health (CMV status not recorded). Some clones in this sample may be carry-over from other donors' samples. The specimen was CD8+ T cells from cultured PBMCs, collected from culture after CMV antigen stimulation. The V gene is TRBV27, the J gene TRBJ2-3; a possible D gene is TRBD2 (5 bases). The CDR3: CASSLLSLRADTQYF. DNA for the CDR3: TGTGCCAGCAGTTTGCTGTCCCTGCGGGCTGATACGCAGTATTTT.